The present TCR beta chain was sequenced within a study of blood T cell repertoires in COVID-19. On the study more broadly: Samples representing acute and convalescent COVID-19 were sourced from the United States, Italy and Spain.

How the authors handled the data: Nucleated cell number was recorded as an estimate derived from reference gene primer amplification. Profiled with immunoSEQ multiplex PCR; TCRdb holds only in-frame clones, not every one. For V, J and clone size, that table is used; D and trimming come from the DNA. The sample shows about 300,000 clones, about nine tenths of them seen only once. Trimming left V 5 bases short and J 1 base short, with 13 bases between. The germline gives CDR1 KGHDR, CDR2 SFDVKD. The CDR3 spans 15 residues. This chain links TRBV24-1 with TRBJ1-1, with D possibly being TRBD1 (6 bases). The material sequenced was PBMCs or T cells enriched from blood (not recorded which). The clonotype was recovered from a man aged 25 to 40 who had recovered from COVID-19. DNA of the CDR3: TGTGCCACCAGTGCTCTGGGACACCAGAACACTGAAGCTTTCTTT. This translates into CATSALGHQNTEAFF.